These T cell receptor beta chains were read from a single sample in a study of T cell responses to AZD1222 COVID-19 vaccine. Assay used: immunoSEQ multiplex PCR; TCRdb lists only in-frame clones, some missing. There are roughly 140,000 clones in the sample; under 95% occur only once, and about 1.8% lies in the top ten. Sequences were derived from peripheral blood, sampled 28 days after the second AZD1222 dose. The source is an adult who received the AZD1222 COVID-19 vaccine. Both conserved end residues are part of each CDR3. Fields, in order: D gene, J gene, clone size, V gene, CDR3 DNA, CDR3 protein. D genes are given only for firm matches. Part of the rows lack a size; the others show once, few, many or a class for expanded clones.

>TRBD2|TRBJ2-1|-|TRBV7-6
TGTGCCAGCAGCCCCGGGACTAATCCCTACAATGAGCAGTTCTTC
CASSPGTNPYNEQFF
>-|TRBJ2-1|-|TRBV7-9
TGTGCCAGCATTCCGTTCCCTCGGGAATCCTACAATGAGCAGTTCTTC
CASIPFPRESYNEQFF
>-|TRBJ1-5|-|TRBV11-2
TGTGCCAGCAGCCCCTCCCCCGCGGGCAATCAGCCCCAGCATTTT
CASSPSPAGNQPQHF
>-|TRBJ1-6|-|TRBV28
TGTGCCAGCACGCCTCAGTCCCAACTGTACTCACCCCTCCACTTT
CASTPQSQLYSPLHF
>-|TRBJ2-7|-|TRBV6-2/TRBV6-3
TGTGCCAGCAGTTTTTGGCGTGCCCAGGGCGAGCAGTACTTC
CASSFWRAQGEQYF
>-|TRBJ1-2|-|TRBV27
TGTGCCAGCAGTTTACAGGGTCTTGGGGGCTACACCTTC
CASSLQGLGGYTF
>TRBD1|TRBJ1-1|-|TRBV5-6
TGTGCCAGCAGTGAACAGGGGGCAGATTGGGGAGCTTTCTTT
CASSEQGADWGAFF
>TRBD1|TRBJ2-3|-|TRBV7-9
TGTGCCAGCAGCACGACAGGGCGCACAGATACGCAGTATTTT
CASSTTGRTDTQYF
>-|TRBJ1-4|-|TRBV29-1
TGCAGCGTTGATTATGGGGGGAATGAAAAACTGTTTTTT
CSVDYGGNEKLFF
>-|TRBJ2-7|-|TRBV2
TGTGCCAGCGTTTGGCAGAGCTCCTACGAGCAGTACTTC
CASVWQSSYEQYF
>TRBD2|TRBJ2-5|-|TRBV11-2
TGTGCCAGCACCGCCCGCCTAGCGGGAAAAGAGACCCAGTACTTC
CASTARLAGKETQYF
>-|TRBJ1-1|-|TRBV27
TGTGCCAGCCATTCCATTGGAGAATTGAACACTGAAGCTTTCTTT
CASHSIGELNTEAFF
>TRBD2|TRBJ2-7|-|TRBV5-4
TGTGCCAGCAGCTCCCCTACTAGCGGCACCTACGAGCAGTACTTC
CASSSPTSGTYEQYF
>TRBD2|TRBJ2-3|-|TRBV14
TGTGCCAGCAGCCAATCGACTAGCGGGGGCCCAGATACGCAGTATTTT
CASSQSTSGGPDTQYF
>TRBD2|TRBJ2-5|-|TRBV7-9
TGTGCCGGGACTAGCGGGGGCCCGTACCAAGAGACCCAGTACTTC
CAGTSGGPYQETQYF
>-|TRBJ1-1|-|TRBV5-5
TGTGCCAGCAGCTTGGAGGTTCCGGGGGTCGGACGAGTCAACACTGAAGCTTTCTTT
CASSLEVPGVGRVNTEAFF
>-|TRBJ1-5|-|TRBV19
TGTGCCAGTAGTTTCAGTCAGGGCAATCAGCCCCAGCATTTT
CASSFSQGNQPQHF
>-|TRBJ2-1|-|TRBV5-1
TGCGCCAGCAGCTTGGTTGCAGCTTCGGTGAATGAGCAGTTCTTC
CASSLVAASVNEQFF
>TRBD1|TRBJ1-5|-|TRBV5-4
TGTGCCAGCAGCTTGGGGGGACAGGGGGCAGATCAGCCCCAGCATTTT
CASSLGGQGADQPQHF
>-|TRBJ1-2|-|TRBV7-9
TGTGCCAGCAGCCCCCTCGATGGCTACACCTTC
CASSPLDGYTF
>TRBD2|TRBJ2-5|-|TRBV19
TGTGCCAGTAGTCCGGGGGGAAGCGGGACCCAGTACTTC
CASSPGGSGTQYF
>-|TRBJ1-2|-|TRBV5-1
TGCGCCAGCAGCCTGGGCGCTGGGCCCTATGGCTACACCTTC
CASSLGAGPYGYTF
>-|TRBJ1-6|-|TRBV4-2
TGTGCCAGCAAGCCGGAATTTGACAATTCACCCCTCCACTTT
CASKPEFDNSPLHF
>-|TRBJ1-2|-|TRBV6-5
TGTGCCAGCAGTCGGACTGGATATGGCTACACCTTC
CASSRTGYGYTF
>-|TRBJ1-2|-|TRBV2
TGTGCCAGCAGGAGCTCCTGGGGTGGCTACACCTTC
CASRSSWGGYTF
>-|TRBJ1-6|-|TRBV5-1
TGCGCCAGCAGGAGCTTGTCGGACACAAATTCACCCCTCCACTTT
CASRSLSDTNSPLHF
>TRBD1|TRBJ1-1|-|TRBV3-1/TRBV3-2
TGTGCCAGCAGCCAAGTTTTCACAGGGGGCCCCACTGAAGCTTTCTTT
CASSQVFTGGPTEAFF
>-|TRBJ1-2|-|TRBV6-5
TGTGCCAGCACTCCCGACAGACCCGGGGGCTACACCTTC
CASTPDRPGGYTF
>TRBD1|TRBJ1-3|-|TRBV7-9
TGTGCCAGCAGCTTACTTTCCGGGACAGTGGACACCATATATTTT
CASSLLSGTVDTIYF
>-|TRBJ2-2|once|TRBV18
TGTGCCAGCTCACTGGACCTGAGGGAGCTGTTTTTT
CASSLDLRELFF
>-|TRBJ1-2|-|TRBV4-1
TGCGCCAGTAGGTCTGCGGACAGAACTAACTATGGCTACACCTTC
CASRSADRTNYGYTF
>-|TRBJ2-3|-|TRBV28
TGTGCCAGCAGTTTGCCAGGGATTCCGGATACGCAGTATTTT
CASSLPGIPDTQYF
>-|TRBJ2-3|-|TRBV29-1
TGCAGCGTTGAAGATCCAGAGAGGGTTAGCACAGATACGCAGTATTTT
CSVEDPERVSTDTQYF
>-|TRBJ1-1|-|TRBV7-9
TGTGCCAGCAGCCATACAGGGAAGAACACTGAAGCTTTCTTT
CASSHTGKNTEAFF
>-|TRBJ2-1|-|TRBV2
TGTGCCAGCAAGCCGGCTCCCTCCTACAATGAGCAGTTCTTC
CASKPAPSYNEQFF
>-|TRBJ2-2|once|TRBV12-3/TRBV12-4
TGTGCCAGCGGGACCTCCGGGGAGCTGTTTTTT
CASGTSGELFF
>-|TRBJ1-1|-|TRBV5-1
TGCGCCAGCAGCTTGTACGGGGGGAACACTGAAGCTTTCTTT
CASSLYGGNTEAFF
>TRBD2|TRBJ2-5|few|TRBV2
TGTGCCAGCAAGCAAGCGGGAGGGCCCCAAGAGACCCAGTACTTC
CASKQAGGPQETQYF
>TRBD1|TRBJ1-2|-|TRBV27
TGTGCCAGCAGTTACACGGACAGGCTGAACTATGGCTACACCTTC
CASSYTDRLNYGYTF
>-|TRBJ1-6|-|TRBV5-5
TGTGCCAGCAGCTTGTGGGGAAATTCACCCCTCCACTTT
CASSLWGNSPLHF
>TRBD1|TRBJ1-1|-|TRBV12-3/TRBV12-4
TGTGCCAGCAGTTCCACAGGGGAAACTGAAGCTTTCTTT
CASSSTGETEAFF
>TRBD1|TRBJ1-5|-|TRBV5-6
TGTGCCAGCAGCTTATCCGGGACAGGGTGGCAGCCCCAGCATTTT
CASSLSGTGWQPQHF
>-|TRBJ2-3|-|TRBV7-8
TGTGCCAGCAGCTCCCGGGGTGTAGGTACGCAGTATTTT
CASSSRGVGTQYF
>TRBD1|TRBJ2-7|-|TRBV18
TGTGCCAGCTCACGCGGGACAGGCTCCTACGAGCAGTACTTC
CASSRGTGSYEQYF
>-|TRBJ2-2|once|TRBV10-2
TGCGCCAGCAGGGCGACAGGGAACACCGGGGAGCTGTTTTTT
CASRATGNTGELFF